This T cell receptor beta chain was recovered during a study of neoadjuvant nivolumab and ipilimumab in lung cancer (dated by TCRdb to between 2020 and 2021). About the investigation overall: In the NEOSTAR trial, nivolumab was administered intravenously at 3 mg/kg on days 1, 15 and 29, and the combination arm also received ipilimumab 1 mg/kg on day 1 only. The primary trial endpoint was the major pathologic response (MPR) rate in the intention-to-treat population in each study arm. A total of around 45 patients with operable NSCLC were treated in the trial, with about 23 randomized to nivolumab monotherapy and about 20 randomized to nivolumab plus ipilimumab. TCR repertoires were compared between pretherapy (baseline) peripheral blood and tumors resected at surgery after neoadjuvant immune checkpoint blockade. Matched pretherapy and resected tumor pairs were analyzed for seven patients: four treated with nivolumab and three with nivolumab plus ipilimumab.

The label giving this sample's time point can be read as: at surgical resection after neoadjuvant nivolumab +/- ipilimumab. The samples were obtained from NEOSTAR, a phase 2 randomized trial that tested neoadjuvant nivolumab or nivolumab plus ipilimumab, followed by surgery, in operable NSCLC. The CDR3, from cysteine to phenylalanine, totals 18 residues. Kept here is only the CDR3 DNA, which spans 54 bases and is read in frame from base 1. For this chain, trimming is 1 base at the V end and 8 bases at the J end, and the number of junction bases without a gene match is 15. CDR1 and CDR2 (LGHNA, YNFKEQ) derive from the germline V gene. The protocol used for the library was the immunoSEQ multiplex PCR assay. The authors processed their data as follows. Repertoires were summarized in terms of richness and clonality, and significantly expanded and contracted clones between pre- and post-therapy samples were identified. The immuneACCESS repertoire file appears here via TCRdb, limited to in-frame rearrangements. These files lack a portion of the clones; in checked studies, under half of the deficit traces to unresolved V genes, and the cause of the others is not known. The DNA was the basis for D and trimming; V, J and clone size are from that table. Across this sample there are 30,000 or so clones, with under 95% seen only once. The ten top clones hold around 2.2% of the sample.

Note on this clone: The target of this receptor is not known. No quality values exist for individual bases; no much larger clone is one base distant.

What the work shows at the level of the full study, not this receptor alone: From pretherapy to surgery, tumor T-cell richness and clonality increased in three of three dual-therapy tumors but in only two of four nivolumab-treated tumors. A small number of samples underwent TCR sequencing. Resected tumors had greater TCR richness and clonality than tumor-adjacent uninvolved lung, and increases were observed in more dual-therapy-treated tumors. A positive correlation was observed between pretherapy blood TCR richness and richness in tumors resected after neoadjuvant therapy (Spearman R ~ 0.82). There was no significant correlation between TCR clonality and pathologic tumor regression, and just a single major-pathologic-response sample was available for the clonality-regression analysis.

The chain is made from TRBV4-2 and TRBJ1-4, and 8 bases in between align with TRBD1. The TCR was taken from an adult with non-small cell lung cancer. The source material was peripheral blood, sampled after neoadjuvant nivolumab, alone or with ipilimumab, at or shortly before surgery. In nucleotide form, the sequence is TGTGCCAGCAGCCAAGGAGGCGGTAGGACAGGGTATAGAGAAAAACTGTTTTTT. It translates to CASSQGGGRTGYREKLFF.